The clone carrying this T cell receptor beta chain was recorded only once. These data belong to a study of shared clonotypes between healthy human individuals. Germline V gene lookup returns CDR1 LGHNA and CDR2 YSLEER. The CDR3 runs 14 residues. With 0 bases clipped from V and 3 bases from J, the junction kept 2 bases outside the gene matches. Sequenced by immunoSEQ multiplex PCR; TCRdb stores in-frame clones only, minus some. Among about 2.4 million clones listed, over 85% were seen once. The chain uses TRBV4-3 and TRBJ2-7; 7 nucleotides match TRBD2. Input material: naive CD4+ T cells sorted from blood. Indicated subset: CD45RA+ positively selected. The TCR was taken from a man younger than 30 in good health. In nucleotides, the CDR3 is TGCGCCAGCAGCCAAGATTGGGGGGGCTACGAGCAGTACTTC. Amino acids: CASSQDWGGYEQYF.